This section outlines one T cell receptor beta chain sequence together with its context. Its antigen is as yet unknown. This may be a read error: a much more frequent sequence differs by one nucleotide. This entry belongs to a study of T cell responses to AZD1222 COVID-19 vaccine. Study results and caveats: Donors skewed white British and female; clonal diversity was possibly underestimated. Within unmutated variant regions lay the reported targets of nearly half of spike-specific TCRs.

Trimming at V came to 6 bases and at J to 3 bases, leaving 0 bases not matched to a gene. This CDR3 is built from 13 residues. Germline CDR1 reads MNHEY; CDR2 reads SVGAGI. Assay: immunoSEQ multiplex PCR; the TCRdb copy retains only in-frame clones and omits some. In the table there are some 150,000 clones, more than 85% of which are singletons. The gene calls are TRBV6-5 and TRBJ2-2; 8 bases line up with TRBD1. The sequence was obtained from an adult who had recovered from COVID-19. Sequenced material: peripheral blood, taken after recovery from COVID-19. The CDR3 DNA follows: TGTGCCAGCAGGACAGGGGACACCGGGGAGCTGTTTTTT. Translation: CASRTGDTGELFF.